This TCR beta chain derives from a study of CD8+CD57+ T cells in acquired aplastic anemia. Study summary: When averaged, DNA from sorted CD4+ and CD8+ cells came to approximately 3 ug.

CD8+CD57+ cell expansion, shown by flow cytometry, had occurred in the patients selected for sequencing. The blood sampling took place in patients who had so far received no therapy. The germline V gene encodes CDR1 KGHDR and CDR2 SFDVKD. The V end lost 12 bases, the J end lost 4 bases, and 26 bases lay between the germline ends. This CDR3 is 16 amino acids long. Concerning this clonotype: Its antigen is not identified.

Study-level findings and limits: Patients and controls had in common 25 to 30 CD8+ CDR3 sequences.

Profiling that covered TCR beta VDJ and CDR3 relied on genomic DNA as its template. TCRdb itself ran the reads through MiXCR, one entry per CDR3 protein. The table includes 180,000 or so distinct CDR3 sequences, roughly 50% detected once. The chain uses TRBV24-1 and TRBJ1-2; D call uncertain. Sample: sorted CD4+, CD8+, or CD8+CD57+ T cells (not recorded which) from PBMCs. The sequence was obtained from a human donor with aplastic anemia. The CDR3 loop reads CARIWDRGILRYGYTF. The CDR3 DNA reads as TGTGCCCGTATCTGGGATCGGGGAATCCTCCGCTATGGCTACACCTTC.